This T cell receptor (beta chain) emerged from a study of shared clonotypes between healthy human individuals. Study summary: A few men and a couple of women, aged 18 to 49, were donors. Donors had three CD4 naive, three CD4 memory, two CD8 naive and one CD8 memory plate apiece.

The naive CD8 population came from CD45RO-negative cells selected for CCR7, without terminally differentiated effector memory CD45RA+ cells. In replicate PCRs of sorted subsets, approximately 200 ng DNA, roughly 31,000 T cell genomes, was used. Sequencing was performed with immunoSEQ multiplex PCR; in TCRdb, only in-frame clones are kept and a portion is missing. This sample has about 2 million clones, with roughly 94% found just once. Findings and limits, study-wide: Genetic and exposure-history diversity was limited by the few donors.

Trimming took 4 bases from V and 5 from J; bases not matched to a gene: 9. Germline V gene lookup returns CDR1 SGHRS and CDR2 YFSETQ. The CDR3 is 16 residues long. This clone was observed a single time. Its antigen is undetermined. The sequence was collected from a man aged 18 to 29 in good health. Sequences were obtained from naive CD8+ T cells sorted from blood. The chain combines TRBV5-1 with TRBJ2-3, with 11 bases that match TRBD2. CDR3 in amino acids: CASSPGLADRGDTQYF. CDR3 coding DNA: TGCGCCAGCAGCCCGGGACTAGCGGACCGCGGAGATACGCAGTATTTT. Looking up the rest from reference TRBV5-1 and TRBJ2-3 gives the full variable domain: KAGVTQTPRYLIKTRGQQVTLSCSPISGHRSVSWYQQTPGQGLQFLFEYFSETQRNKGNFPGRFSGRQFSNSRSEMNVSTLELGDSALYLCASSPGLADRGDTQYFGPGTRLTVL.